There are a few counts of the clone carrying this T cell receptor beta chain. Its antigen remains unidentified. cDNA carried unique molecular identifiers, and a universal primer site was added by template switching. TCRdb ran MiXCR on the 5' RACE reads and lists one entry per CDR3 protein. The sample gives 400,000 to 500,000 distinct CDR3 sequences, approximately 17% of which show up once; more than 10% is in the top ten. Germline V gene data show CDR1 as SGHRS and CDR2 as YFSETQ. The V gene end was trimmed by 0 bases and the J gene end by 10 bases; junction bases not matched to a gene: 13. The length of the CDR3 is 17 residues. This sample was taken from a study of identical twins. With no exceptions, donors were healthy Caucasians. Findings of the study overall: Partly confounded zero-insertion analyses could result from invariant MAIT and iNKT cells. Twin sharing of out-of-frame TCR alpha was underestimated by models in monozygotic pairs.

This clonotype originated in a man between 45 and 60 years old in good health. The sequencing sample was made of naive T cells sorted from blood. The chain joins TRBV5-1 to TRBJ2-1; 10 nucleotides align to TRBD2. The CDR3 DNA reads as TGCGCCAGCAGCTTGGATCTAGCGGGAGTGGGTATGAGGGAGCAGTTCTTC. Protein product: CASSLDLAGVGMREQFF.